The rows below give T cell receptor beta chains drawn from one sample of a study of CXCR3-negative and CXCR3-positive naive CD8 T cells. TCRdb reprocessed the 5' RACE reads and keeps a single row for each CDR3 protein, giving no DNA. This sample's table has more than 80,000 distinct CDR3 sequences. Sequenced sample: naive CXCR3+ CD8+ T cells from blood. These receptors were taken from a human donor in good health. Some clones in this sample may be carry-over from other donors' samples. Both conserved end residues are part of each CDR3. The order of the fields is CDR3 protein, J gene, V gene.

CATSREPGPEDIQYF,TRBJ2-4,TRBV15
CASSQDKGSGTEAFF,TRBJ1-1,TRBV4-3
CSARDVQGEADTQYF,TRBJ2-3,TRBV20-1
CASSERDRGYEQYF,TRBJ2-7,TRBV5-4
CSVVKTAGVQGNTIYF,TRBJ1-3,TRBV29-1
CSARPEVSYEQYF,TRBJ2-7,TRBV20-1
CSARDISSSNSPLHF,TRBJ1-6,TRBV20-1
CASSLSYGRSANTDTQYF,TRBJ2-3,TRBV7-9
CDKAPGMPPSNQPQHF,TRBJ1-5,TRBV21-1
CASSPGQGNNEQFF,TRBJ2-1,TRBV19
CSARYGVSPEAFF,TRBJ1-1,TRBV20-1
CSVEDPEKGDNEQFF,TRBJ2-1,TRBV29-1
CASNGDSSYEQYF,TRBJ2-7,TRBV7-2
CASSIVFSDRGHEQYF,TRBJ2-7,TRBV19
CASSLEDSAYEQYF,TRBJ2-7,TRBV7-9
CASSVVSGVDEQFF,TRBJ2-1,TRBV9
CASSEGRGLHYEQYF,TRBJ2-7,TRBV25-1
CASNELAGGKSSSYNEQFF,TRBJ2-1,TRBV19
CASSYGDRPFSPLHF,TRBJ1-6,TRBV2
CATSPGSRPQYF,TRBJ2-3,TRBV15
CASSDNTEAFF,TRBJ1-1,TRBV5-1
CASSILAGPLNEQFF,TRBJ2-1,TRBV19
CSVDRGYEQYF,TRBJ2-7,TRBV29-1
CASSLLGDLIHEQFF,TRBJ2-1,TRBV28
CASSLLQGDTGELFF,TRBJ2-2,TRBV7-9
CASSQTGGWGELFF,TRBJ2-2,TRBV4-1
CASSLAVEGGIEKTQYF,TRBJ2-5,TRBV12-3/TRBV12-4
CASSPALANTEAFF,TRBJ1-1,TRBV7-9